The subject of this entry is one T cell receptor beta chain. Its antigen is undetermined. V dropped 0 bases and J dropped 8 bases, with 24 bases sitting between them. The germline CDR1 and CDR2 sequences are SGHRS and YFSETQ. This CDR3 contains 18 residues. This sample was taken from a study of OX40 agonist ivuxolimab in advanced cancers. Across the study: Past anti-PD-1, anti-PD-L1 or anti-CTLA-4 therapy was accepted, and 30% to 50% had received some. Three patients responded partially, comprising one with hepatocellular carcinoma and two with cutaneous melanoma.

Only in-frame clones appear in the TCRdb table, and some are missing; sequencing was by immunoSEQ multiplex PCR. The repertoire includes fewer than 70,000 clones, over 65% of them detected once, and 3% to 4% sits in the top ten. The sampling schedule covered blood at baseline, cycle 4 day 1, and cycle 7 day 1. Study-wide findings and caveats: Among the lowest peripheral clonal expansion occurred in 0.1-3.0 mg/kg partial responders.

The chain joins TRBV5-1 to TRBJ2-1, with D maybe TRBD2 (7 bases). Sequenced material: CD4+ or CD8+ T cells sorted from blood, taken in a trial of the OX40 agonist ivuxolimab. This TCR derives from an adult with an advanced solid tumor such as melanoma, head and neck, liver or kidney cancer. This CDR3 reads CASSLEFTGGASWDEQFF. For the CDR3, the DNA is TGCGCCAGCAGCTTGGAGTTTACGGGGGGCGCTAGCTGGGATGAGCAGTTCTTC. The full variable domain, its missing parts supplied by reference TRBV5-1 and TRBJ2-1, is KAGVTQTPRYLIKTRGQQVTLSCSPISGHRSVSWYQQTPGQGLQFLFEYFSETQRNKGNFPGRFSGRQFSNSRSEMNVSTLELGDSALYLCASSLEFTGGASWDEQFFGPGTRLTVL.